This T cell receptor beta chain appears in the sequencing data of a study of identical twins (dated by TCRdb to between 2015 and 2016). Study-wide context: The study deep-sequenced TCR alpha and beta repertoires from monozygotic twins, unrelated adults of various ages and cord blood to test whether fetal clonotypes persist. To rule out contamination, the twin experiments were replicated at different times with different library preparation protocols. Findings and caveats that apply to the study as a whole: In monozygotic twins, recombination models systematically underestimated out-of-frame TCR alpha sharing, but the models matched the sharing seen between unrelated individuals. Abundant cord blood beta clonotypes had fewer insertions, young adult naive repertoires showed a similar but weaker trend, and memory repertoires showed no such trend. Out-of-frame TCR alpha sequences shared between twins showed an excess of low generation-probability sequences compared with coincidental sharing between unrelated individuals. Conclusions relied on cross-sectional statistical analysis, since the same donors could not be followed over many years. Zero-insertion analyses could be partly confounded by invariant T cells such as MAIT and iNKT, though diverse VJ usage argued against such confounding for most clonotypes. Excess twin sharing in beta out-of-frame sequences was weaker because fewer shared sequences lowered the signal-to-noise ratio.

Points on this clonotype: The antigen it binds to is not known. Base qualities are not recorded, but no much larger clone differs from it by a single base.

The library was produced with 5' RACE. TCRdb records Illumina HiSeq 2000 as the sequencer. A universal primer binding site was added through template switching, and the final cDNA carried a unique molecular identifier so that TCR cDNA molecules could be counted accurately. Specific primers in the conserved constant-segment region were used to synthesize first-strand cDNA for the TCR alpha and beta chains. To control for contamination, each cDNA library was double barcoded with a SMART-Mk sample barcode plus Illumina barcodes. TruSeq adapter sequences along with Illumina sample barcodes were introduced in two successive PCR steps. TCR alpha and beta cDNA libraries were sequenced on the Illumina HiSeq platform with custom primers. For the original study's pipeline: Raw reads were processed with MiGEC to extract unique molecular identifiers, and MiXCR was used to determine CDR3 positions. For each individual, recombination models were inferred using an EM algorithm with the repgenHMM and IGoR tools. Shared clonotype analysis was performed with the tcR package in R, normalizing sharing by the product of cloneset sizes. Out-of-frame nonproductive sequences were analyzed to study raw recombination free of thymic and clonal selection effects. TCRdb handled the public reads itself, with Q25 trimming in fastp and clone calling in MiXCR, and kept productive beta chains. Duplicate CDR3 protein sequences are folded into a single record with the most common DNA and genes. It is TCRdb's table, rather than the study itself, that gives the V and J calls and clone size. The sample has roughly 1.6 million distinct CDR3 sequences on record, around 33% of them singletons. The ten biggest clones cover about 0.25% of the sample.

V gives up 5 bases and J gives up 13 bases, and the segment between their germline ends measures 17 bases. Sequences SGHTA (CDR1) and FQGNSA (CDR2) are obtained from the germline V gene. From its cysteine to its phenylalanine, the CDR3 spans 13 amino acids. Just CDR3 DNA is preserved here, 39 bases in frame from base 1. All donors were healthy Caucasians. The receptor chain draws on TRBV7-2 and TRBJ2-2, with the D gene not clear enough to name. The clonotype originates from a newborn girl in good health. Sequenced sample: cord blood. The DNA sequence reads TGTGCCAGCAGCCCGATGGTTGACGAAAGGCTGTTTTTT. It is translated as CASSPMVDERLFF.